This TCR beta chain was identified in a study of blood T cell repertoires in COVID-19. Turning to the study itself: Samples representing acute and convalescent COVID-19 were sourced from the United States, Italy and Spain.

Points on this clone: Other DNA variants within this sample encode the same CDR3.

Using immunoSEQ multiplex PCR, the repertoire was profiled, and TCRdb retains in-frame clones only, with some absent. The sample has 350,000 to 400,000 clones; almost 90% are singletons. The TCR originated in a man younger than 35 with active or convalescent COVID-19. Sequenced input: peripheral blood.

The chain's CDR3 is CASSIGSGGYEQYF. The CDR3 DNA reads TGTGCCAGTAGTATTGGTAGCGGGGGCTACGAGCAGTACTTC. V gene TRBV19 combines with J gene TRBJ2-7, with 9 bases that match TRBD2. Trimming took 3 bases from V and 3 from J; bases not matched to a gene: 3. The germline CDR1 and CDR2 sequences are LNHDA and SQIVND (reference sequence). This CDR3 is 14 amino acids long.